A selection of T cell receptor beta chains follows, all from one sample in a study of identical twins. In TCRdb, the 5' RACE reads were re-called with MiXCR into one record per CDR3 protein. The table shows 1.5 million to 2 million distinct CDR3 sequences, with around 33% occurring only once. Input material: cord blood. The receptors were sampled from a newborn girl in good health. CDR3s leave out the opening cysteine and the closing phenylalanine or tryptophan.

V gene,J gene,CDR3 length,CDR3 protein
TRBV12-3/TRBV12-4,TRBJ1-1,13,ASSFQGIMSTEAF
TRBV20-1,TRBJ2-3,11,SALGMWADTQY
TRBV7-8,TRBJ2-7,11,ASSTDRSYEQY
TRBV7-2,TRBJ1-6,14,ASSLVPGQINSPLH
TRBV7-2,TRBJ2-1,14,ASSLASGGAGNEQF
TRBV5-6,TRBJ2-3,13,ASSLLPRRPDTQY
TRBV6-6,TRBJ2-5,14,ASSYSKGRIYNEQY
TRBV6-5,TRBJ1-5,11,ARRTGAHQPQH
TRBV4-2,TRBJ2-1,13,ATGLAGGLYNEQF
TRBV15,TRBJ1-5,13,ATSRDLGLNQPQH
TRBV6-2/TRBV6-3,TRBJ2-1,12,ASSYGQGKGEQF
TRBV29-1,TRBJ1-2,12,SVDVGRRNGGYT
TRBV5-1,TRBJ2-2,14,ASSSGQGLNTGELF
TRBV30,TRBJ1-5,12,AWNRDRINQPQH
TRBV4-1,TRBJ2-5,12,ASSQDGLGETQY
TRBV27,TRBJ2-2,13,ASRLRQGNTGELF
TRBV13,NA,16,ASSLGWGAPNGSGEQY
TRBV29-1,TRBJ2-3,13,SGSSGTSGRDTQY
TRBV7-9,TRBJ1-1,14,ASSLSRGSMNTEAF
TRBV4-1,TRBJ1-4,15,ASSRMGRGVLNEKLF
TRBV9,TRBJ2-1,13,ASSVGGIRINEQF
TRBV10-3,TRBJ1-2,14,AISEMTGSPDYGYT
TRBV5-1,TRBJ1-6,13,ASSFSTGMSSPLH
TRBV27,TRBJ2-3,13,ASSLWQGRTDTQY
TRBV27,TRBJ2-7,12,ASSLNPNTYEQY
TRBV7-8,TRBJ2-3,16,ARSLAGGHWRSTDTQY
TRBV5-1,TRBJ2-1,14,ASSLGTGLAYNEQF
TRBV2,TRBJ2-7,9,ASSGTSDQY
TRBV27,TRBJ1-2,15,ASSFGPQGPPNYGYT
TRBV24-1,TRBJ2-1,12,ATSPAGGYNEQF
TRBV7-8,TRBJ2-7,12,ASSSYRDKDEEY
TRBV11-3,TRBJ2-3,10,ASGLETHTQY
TRBV20-1,TRBJ1-2,12,SAREKGGASGYT
TRBV30,TRBJ2-7,12,AWRQGGLGSEQY
TRBV20-1,TRBJ2-3,12,GALVWGSTDTQY
TRBV11-2,TRBJ2-1,12,ASASGSNYNEQF
TRBV11-2,TRBJ1-1,13,ASSPTEARRTEAF